The rows below give T cell receptor beta chains drawn from one sample of a study of cytomegalovirus exposure and HLA in healthy donors. TCRdb keeps only in-frame clones here, not all; method: immunoSEQ multiplex PCR. The data contain over 50,000 clones, around 79% of them singletons. The specimen sequenced was PBMCs. These receptor sequences come from a female donor in good health and CMV-seronegative. Each CDR3 is given with its conserved first and last residue. A D gene is named only where the DNA matches it firmly. Clone size is given for some rows only: seen once, a few or many times, or a class if the clone is expanded.

>16|-|TRBV7-3|-|TRBJ2-6
CASGNRGGAGANVLTF
TGTGCCAGCGGTAACAGGGGCGGGGCTGGGGCCAACGTCCTGACTTTC
>15|-|TRBV6-1|-|TRBJ1-2
CASRGVLGRNYGYTF
TGTGCCAGCAGGGGGGTTTTGGGGAGGAACTATGGCTACACCTTC
>11|TRBD1|TRBV27|-|TRBJ1-1
CASSGTGGAFF
TGTGCCAGCAGTGGGACAGGGGGAGCTTTCTTT
>18|TRBD2|TRBV28|-|TRBJ2-7
CASSSEGATSGREYEQYF
TGTGCCAGCAGTTCTGAGGGGGCGACTAGCGGGAGGGAGTACGAGCAGTACTTC
>16|TRBD2|TRBV10-3|-|TRBJ2-3
CAISESAGGQEDTQYF
TGTGCCATCAGTGAGTCGGCGGGGGGGCAAGAAGATACGCAGTATTTT
>13|TRBD1|TRBV6-5|-|TRBJ1-1
CASRQGANTEAFF
TGTGCCAGCAGACAGGGGGCGAACACTGAAGCTTTCTTT
>17|-|TRBV21-1|few|TRBJ2-2
CASSKVGRDGRTGELFF
TGTGCCAGCAGCAAAGTCGGGAGGGACGGGAGAACCGGGGAGCTGTTTTTT
>18|TRBD1|TRBV19|-|TRBJ1-5
CASSNIGVSGQTSEPQHF
TGTGCCAGTAGCAATATAGGCGTATCGGGACAGACCTCGGAGCCCCAGCATTTT
>15|-|TRBV6-1|-|TRBJ2-7
CASSSRTDVTYEQYF
TGTGCCAGCAGTAGCCGGACAGATGTCACGTACGAGCAGTACTTC
>16|TRBD2|TRBV4-2|-|TRBJ2-1
CASSPGLAGGNNEQFF
TGTGCCAGCAGCCCTGGACTAGCGGGAGGGAACAATGAGCAGTTCTTC
>15|TRBD1|TRBV28|-|TRBJ1-5
CASSFGTGSTQPQHF
TGTGCCAGCAGTTTCGGGACAGGATCAACTCAGCCCCAGCATTTT
>15|TRBD2|TRBV5-4|-|TRBJ2-7
CASSLVGTSSYEQYF
TGTGCCAGCAGCTTGGTGGGGACTAGCTCCTACGAGCAGTACTTC
>15|TRBD2|TRBV7-9|once|TRBJ2-1
CASTSGPPSYNEQFF
TGTGCCAGCACTAGCGGTCCTCCATCCTACAATGAGCAGTTCTTC
>14|-|TRBV9|-|TRBJ1-5
CASGGLQGNQPQHF
TGTGCCAGCGGTGGACTCCAGGGCAATCAGCCCCAGCATTTT
>14|TRBD2|TRBV10-3|-|TRBJ2-7
CAIRDGTSGYEQYF
TGTGCCATCAGAGACGGGACTAGCGGCTACGAGCAGTACTTC
>15|TRBD1|TRBV10-3|-|TRBJ2-3
CATAVRTGEMDTQYF
TGTGCCACCGCGGTACGGACAGGGGAGATGGATACGCAGTATTTT
>15|TRBD1|TRBV28|-|TRBJ1-2
CASSLTTGELDGYTF
TGTGCCAGCAGTTTAACCACAGGGGAACTCGATGGCTACACCTTC
>16|-|TRBV2|-|TRBJ2-3
CASSEFNTLNTDTQYF
TGTGCCAGCAGTGAGTTTAACACCTTAAACACAGATACGCAGTATTTT
>15|TRBD1|TRBV9|-|TRBJ1-2
CASSVSGTGGGGYTF
TGTGCCAGCAGCGTGTCCGGGACAGGGGGTGGCGGCTACACCTTC
>13|-|TRBV28|-|TRBJ2-1
CASKPGSPGEQFF
TGTGCCAGCAAGCCGGGGTCTCCAGGTGAGCAGTTCTTC
>14|-|TRBV19|-|TRBJ2-3
CASSAGLNTDTQYF
TGTGCCAGTAGCGCCGGACTCAATACAGATACGCAGTATTTT
>14|-|TRBV6-5|-|TRBJ2-1
CASNAASSYNEQFF
TGTGCCAGCAACGCGGCAAGCTCCTACAATGAGCAGTTCTTC
>16|TRBD2|TRBV7-9|-|TRBJ2-1
CASSLIAGGLIQTQFF
TGTGCCAGCAGCTTAATAGCGGGGGGCCTTATTCAAACCCAGTTCTTC
>16|-|TRBV7-2|-|TRBJ2-7
CASSRVFELGHGHIGF
TGTGCCAGCAGCCGGGTTTTTGAATTGGGCCACGGACACATTGGGTTC
>16|-|TRBV18|-|TRBJ1-2
CASSLSPGLANYGYTF
TGTGCCAGCTCACTTAGCCCGGGATTAGCTAACTATGGCTACACCTTC
>14|-|TRBV28|-|TRBJ1-6
CASSLGNQNSPLHF
TGTGCCAGCAGTTTAGGCAACCAGAATTCACCCCTCCACTTT
>16|-|TRBV9|-|TRBJ2-3
CASSADWTTSTDTQYF
TGTGCCAGCAGCGCCGACTGGACAACTAGCACAGATACGCAGTATTTT
>15|TRBD1|TRBV7-3|-|TRBJ1-2
CASSRPGQGGDGYTF
TGTGCCAGCAGCCGCCCGGGACAGGGAGGTGATGGCTACACCTTC
>14|-|TRBV19|-|TRBJ2-3
CATSGSGQTDTQYF
TGTGCCACGTCGGGGAGCGGGCAGACAGATACGCAGTATTTT
>13|-|TRBV19|-|TRBJ2-5
CASSGTSQETQYF
TGTGCCAGTAGTGGGACTTCCCAAGAGACCCAGTACTTC
>17|-|TRBV21-1|-|TRBJ1-1
CASRGKQGSMRNTEAFF
TGTGCCAGCAGAGGGAAACAGGGTAGCATGAGGAACACTGAAGCTTTCTTT
>18|TRBD2|TRBV7-9|-|TRBJ2-1
CASSLVTLAGTTYNEQFF
TGTGCCAGCAGCTTAGTGACCTTAGCGGGGACAACCTACAATGAGCAGTTCTTC
>17|TRBD2|TRBV7-2|-|TRBJ2-7
CASSAQWGLAGNHGQYF
TGTGCCAGCAGCGCCCAGTGGGGGCTAGCGGGAAATCACGGGCAGTACTTC
>14|-|TRBV30|-|TRBJ1-4
CAWSRPISRGELFF
TGTGCCTGGAGCCGCCCAATCTCTCGGGGGGAACTGTTTTTT
>23|TRBD2|TRBV19|-|TRBJ2-3
CASSIGARGHLLRTSGITDTQYF
TGTGCCAGTAGTATAGGAGCCAGGGGGCACCTCCTGAGGACTAGCGGGATCACAGATACGCAGTATTTT
>14|-|TRBV4-1|-|TRBJ2-3
CASSQTSDKDTQYF
TGCGCCAGCAGCCAAACGTCGGACAAAGATACGCAGTATTTT
>14|-|TRBV5-1|medium-sized|TRBJ1-4
CASSLAATNEKLFF
TGCGCCAGCAGCTTGGCAGCAACTAATGAAAAACTGTTTTTT
>14|TRBD2|TRBV7-2|-|TRBJ2-7
CASSLGLAVLEQYF
TGTGCCAGCAGCTTAGGACTAGCGGTCTTAGAGCAGTACTTC
>15|-|TRBV27|-|TRBJ1-5
CASSFGSGSNQPQHF
TGTGCCAGCAGTTTCGGCTCCGGGAGCAATCAGCCCCAGCATTTT
>15|-|TRBV7-8|few|TRBJ1-2
CASSLLEGVDYGYTF
TGTGCCAGCAGCTTATTAGAGGGGGTCGACTATGGCTACACCTTC
>14|TRBD2|TRBV28|few|TRBJ2-5
CAISSGRRLETQYF
TGTGCCATCTCTAGCGGGAGGCGACTAGAGACCCAGTACTTC
>19|-|TRBV4-2|-|TRBJ2-3
CASSQDYSQALTSTDTQYF
TGTGCCAGCAGCCAAGATTATTCCCAAGCCCTAACTAGCACAGATACGCAGTATTTT
>14|-|TRBV11-2|-|TRBJ2-4
CASSLGNRDNIQYF
TGTGCCAGCAGCTTAGGGAACAGGGATAACATTCAGTACTTC
>16|TRBD1|TRBV5-4|-|TRBJ1-2
CASSLVGQGLDYGYTF
TGTGCCAGCAGCTTGGTAGGACAGGGGCTCGACTATGGCTACACCTTC